This entry describes one T cell receptor (beta chain). The sample originates from a study of blood T cell repertoires in COVID-19. Study-level information: Whether acute or convalescent, the COVID-19 samples came from the United States, Italy and Spain. Sample material is recorded as cDNA or gDNA derived from T cells, B-cell-depleted T cells, or PBMCs.

V gave up 9 bases and J gave up 5 bases; unmatched junction bases: 9. The germline CDR1 and CDR2 sequences are LNHDA and SQIVND (reference sequence). The CDR3 sequence is 13 residues long. As processed by the authors: Estimated nucleated cell counts came from reference gene primer amplification. Sequenced by immunoSEQ multiplex PCR; TCRdb stores in-frame clones only, minus some. The V and J calls and clone size were taken over from that table, and D and trimming were inferred from the DNA. The data contain some 130,000 clones, 84% of them singletons. The rearrangement links TRBV19 to TRBJ1-2, with 7 bases matching TRBD1. The source is a man aged 55 to 70 with acute or convalescent COVID-19. Source material: peripheral blood. This chain's CDR3 is CASNPGQPYGYTF. The CDR3 region has the DNA TGTGCCAGCAACCCGGGACAGCCGTATGGCTACACCTTC.